Listed below are T cell receptor beta chains from one sample, sequenced in a study of T cell responses to AZD1222 COVID-19 vaccine. Measured with immunoSEQ multiplex PCR; TCRdb has only the in-frame clones, and not every one. The sample records fewer than 200,000 clones, 70% to 90% being singletons. The sequences come from peripheral blood, collected on day 0 of AZD1222 vaccination. The receptors were sampled from an adult in good health. CDR3s include the opening cysteine and the closing phenylalanine or tryptophan. A D gene is named only where the DNA matches it firmly. Size tells how often a clone was seen (once, few, many) or the class of an expanded clone, and some rows leave it out.

d_gene,v_gene,abundance,j_gene,CDR3nt,CDR3aa
-,TRBV6-1,once,TRBJ2-3,TGTGCCAGCAGTGTCCATATCGGCCTAACCACAGATACGCAGTATTTT,CASSVHIGLTTDTQYF
TRBD1,TRBV28,-,TRBJ1-5,TGTGCCAGCAGACGACAGGGTTCGCATCAGCCCCAGCATTTT,CASRRQGSHQPQHF
-,TRBV20-1,-,TRBJ2-2,TGCAGTGCTAGTCAGGGGAACACCGGGGAGCTGTTTTTT,CSASQGNTGELFF
TRBD1,TRBV30,-,TRBJ1-5,TGTGCCTGGAGTGTAGGAGAGGGGGCAATCGGCAATCAGCCCCAGCATTTT,CAWSVGEGAIGNQPQHF
-,TRBV21-1,-,TRBJ2-3,TGTGCCAGCAGCAAAAGGGGGCTAGGGTACAAATCCACAGATACGCAGTATTTT,CASSKRGLGYKSTDTQYF
TRBD1,TRBV19,-,TRBJ2-7,TGTGCCAGACTCATTCAGGACAGGGTGTCGGGCGAGCAGTACTTC,CARLIQDRVSGEQYF
-,TRBV18,-,TRBJ1-2,TGTGCCACCTCCCCTTCTTTAAACTATGGCTACACCTTC,CATSPSLNYGYTF
-,TRBV19,-,TRBJ1-5,TGTGCCAGTAGTATCGGGCAGGGCCCCAATCAGCCCCAGCATTTT,CASSIGQGPNQPQHF
-,TRBV7-9,-,TRBJ2-7,TGTGCCAGCAGTTACAGGGCCACCTACGAGCAGTACTTC,CASSYRATYEQYF
-,TRBV7-9,-,TRBJ1-4,TGTGCCAGCAGCTTAGAAGCGAATGAAAAACTGTTTTTT,CASSLEANEKLFF
TRBD1,TRBV9,-,TRBJ2-7,TGTGCCAGCAGCGTAGAGCCGGTGGGGTACAGGGGAGTCCACGAGCAGTACTTC,CASSVEPVGYRGVHEQYF
-,TRBV28,once,TRBJ2-5,TGTGCCAGCAGCTTGGGGGGTCAAGAGACCCAGTACTTC,CASSLGGQETQYF
-,TRBV19,-,TRBJ2-1,TGTGCCAGTAGCGGGCTACGGCCACAGCAGTTCTTC,CASSGLRPQQFF
-,TRBV19,-,TRBJ1-2,TGTGCCAGTACCACGGGTGAAAGCAACTATGGCTACACCTTC,CASTTGESNYGYTF
-,TRBV28,-,TRBJ2-1,TGTGCCAGCTTCCCCGGGGAGAGCTCCTACAATGAGCAGTTCTTC,CASFPGESSYNEQFF
-,TRBV21-1,once,TRBJ2-1,TGTGCCAGCAGCCCCTCGGGACTAGTTGGCGATGAGCAGTTCTTC,CASSPSGLVGDEQFF
TRBD1,TRBV6-1,-,TRBJ1-5,TGTGCCAGCAGTGAAAAGACAGGGCCCAGCAATCAGCCCCAGCATTTT,CASSEKTGPSNQPQHF
TRBD1,TRBV28,-,TRBJ1-4,TGTGCCAGCAGCCTCAGGGACAGGGTTAATGAAAAACTGTTTTTT,CASSLRDRVNEKLFF
-,TRBV27,-,TRBJ1-4,TGTGCCAGCAGTTTATCTTCTTTTTTGGGGGGCCGCGGTGAAAAACTGTTTTTT,CASSLSSFLGGRGEKLFF
-,TRBV9,-,TRBJ2-3,TGTGCCAGCAGCGTAGCGGGGGATACGCAGTATTTT,CASSVAGDTQYF
-,TRBV23-1,-,TRBJ2-7,TGCGGGACGGAGGGGGCTGACGACGACGAGCAGTACTTC,CGTEGADDDEQYF
TRBD1,TRBV19,-,TRBJ1-4,TGTGCCAGTAGTACACCCCCCGGACAGGGGTCCGTTCCGGAAAAACTGTTTTTT,CASSTPPGQGSVPEKLFF
-,TRBV19,-,TRBJ2-1,TGTGCCAGTAGCCGGGGCCCCTACAATGAGCAGTTCTTC,CASSRGPYNEQFF
TRBD1,TRBV9,-,TRBJ1-3,TGTGCCAGCAGCCTCACCGGGACAGGGCTAGGAGAAATATATTTT,CASSLTGTGLGEIYF
TRBD2,TRBV30,-,TRBJ2-3,TGTGCCTGGAGTGGTCTAGCGGGAGTCACAGATACGCAGTATTTT,CAWSGLAGVTDTQYF
-,TRBV30,-,TRBJ2-6,TGTGCCTGGAGTTTTCGTCCCTCTGGGGCCAACGTCCTGACTTTC,CAWSFRPSGANVLTF
TRBD1,TRBV7-6,-,TRBJ2-2,TGTGCCAGCAGCCAGGGGGCCGGGGAGCTGTTTTTT,CASSQGAGELFF
-,TRBV18,-,TRBJ2-7,TGTGCCAGCTCCCTCATACTCCGCGAGCAGTACTTC,CASSLILREQYF
TRBD1,TRBV7-9,once,TRBJ1-4,TGTGCCAGCAGCAACACAGGGGGATCTAATGAAAAACTGTTTTTT,CASSNTGGSNEKLFF
TRBD1,TRBV28,-,TRBJ1-6,TGTGCCAGCAGTTTGGGACAGTCGAATTCACCCCTCCACTTT,CASSLGQSNSPLHF
-,TRBV15,-,TRBJ1-5,TGTGCCACCAGCAGAGAACGGGGGGCCCCTCAGCCCCAGCATTTT,CATSRERGAPQPQHF
TRBD1,TRBV6-5,-,TRBJ1-4,TGTGCCAGCAGTTTTCAGGGGGCTCCTAATGAAAAACTGTTTTTT,CASSFQGAPNEKLFF
-,TRBV3-1/TRBV3-2,-,TRBJ2-5,TGTGCCAGCAGCCCTACTGGACAGAGCAGTCGAGAGACCCAGTACTTC,CASSPTGQSSRETQYF
-,TRBV6-5,-,TRBJ1-1,TGTGCCAGCACCCTCTCAGAGGGAACTGAAGCTTTCTTT,CASTLSEGTEAFF
-,TRBV29-1,-,TRBJ2-7,TGCAGCGGCGGGGGACAGGCTAGCTACGAGCAGTACTTC,CSGGGQASYEQYF
TRBD1,TRBV7-8,-,TRBJ2-7,TGTGCCAGCAGCTTAGTCAGAGGGACAGGGGCGGACGAGCAGTACTTC,CASSLVRGTGADEQYF
-,TRBV28,-,TRBJ1-5,TGTGCCAGCAGTTTGGGGGGAAGGGATCAGCCCCAGCATTTT,CASSLGGRDQPQHF
-,TRBV5-1,-,TRBJ2-7,TGCGCCAGCAGCCGAGACAGGAGCAATTACGAGCAGTACTTC,CASSRDRSNYEQYF
-,TRBV20-1,-,TRBJ2-3,TGCAGTGCTAGTACAGGCACAGATACGCAGTATTTT,CSASTGTDTQYF
-,TRBV6-5,-,TRBJ1-5,TGTGCCAGCAGTAAGGACCAGGGTCAGCCCCAGCATTTT,CASSKDQGQPQHF
TRBD2,TRBV28,-,TRBJ2-3,TGTGCCAGCAGTCCCACCGGGGGGGCCCTTAGCACAGATACGCAGTATTTT,CASSPTGGALSTDTQYF
-,TRBV14,once,TRBJ1-2,TGTGCCAGCAGCCCCAGACCCGTCGCCGGCTACACCTTC,CASSPRPVAGYTF
-,TRBV30,-,TRBJ2-7,TGTGCCTGGAGTGTCGTGGACTACGAGCAGTACTTC,CAWSVVDYEQYF
-,TRBV27,few,TRBJ1-5,TGTGCCACCCACCGAAGTGGCTATAGCAATCAGCCCCAGCATTTT,CATHRSGYSNQPQHF
-,TRBV18,-,TRBJ1-5,TGTGCCAGCTCCCAGGACCGGGATCAGCCCCAGCATTTT,CASSQDRDQPQHF
TRBD2,TRBV9,-,TRBJ2-1,TGTGCCAGCAGCGAGGGGACTAGCGGGTACAATGAGCAGTTCTTC,CASSEGTSGYNEQFF
-,TRBV12-3/TRBV12-4,-,TRBJ1-2,TGTGCCAGCAGTTTAGTACAGTATGGCTACACCTTC,CASSLVQYGYTF
-,TRBV6-5,-,TRBJ1-2,TGTGCCAGCAGTTACTCGCTGAGGGAAGGAGGCTACACCTTC,CASSYSLREGGYTF
TRBD2,TRBV10-2,-,TRBJ2-1,TGCGCCAGCAGAATAGCGGGGGGCAACAATGAGCAGTTCTTC,CASRIAGGNNEQFF
-,TRBV4-1,-,TRBJ1-6,TGCGCCAGCAGCCAGGGTTCGGGGAATTCACCCCTCCACTTT,CASSQGSGNSPLHF
TRBD1,TRBV5-1,-,TRBJ2-1,TGCGCCAGCAGCTCGGGGACAGCCTCCTACAATGAGCAGTTCTTC,CASSSGTASYNEQFF
TRBD1,TRBV11-2,-,TRBJ2-7,TGTGCCAGCAGCCCTGGACAGGGGTACTCCTACCCTCCTGACGAGCAGTACTTC,CASSPGQGYSYPPDEQYF
TRBD1,TRBV27,few,TRBJ1-2,TGTGCCAGCAAGAACACAGGGGGCGCGGAAGGCTACACCTTC,CASKNTGGAEGYTF
-,TRBV18,-,TRBJ1-2,TGTGCCAGCTCCCCCGGGGGAACCTATAACTATGGCTACACCTTC,CASSPGGTYNYGYTF
-,TRBV20-1,many,TRBJ2-7,TGCAGTGCCCCACGGGCGTACGAGCAGTACTTC,CSAPRAYEQYF
-,TRBV30,-,TRBJ2-7,TGTGCCTGGAGTGTACTCGGGGCAGGAAGAACCTACGAGCAGTACTTC,CAWSVLGAGRTYEQYF
-,TRBV7-3,-,TRBJ1-1,TGTGCCAGCAGCTTATCAGTGACAGAGAAGGTAGCTTTCTTT,CASSLSVTEKVAFF